The present TCR beta chain was sequenced within a study of cytomegalovirus exposure and HLA in healthy donors. Both 60 Vbeta primers and 13 Jbeta primers went into the PCR. Profiling relied on immunoSEQ multiplex PCR, and the TCRdb table lists in-frame clones only, not all of them. The sample includes about 82,000 clones, about 70% seen only once; the top ten take under 7.5%. Germline V gene lookup returns CDR1 MGHRA and CDR2 YSYEKL. J gave up 1 base and V 0 bases, and 4 bases lay outside the gene matches. The length of the CDR3 is 17 residues. Sequenced input: PBMCs. This rearrangement joins TRBV4-1 to TRBJ2-7; 12 nucleotides match TRBD2. The receptor comes from a woman in her forties or fifties in good health and CMV-seropositive. The CDR3 DNA sequence: TGCGCCAGCAGCCAAGATTTGACTAGCGGGAGTTCCTACGAGCAGTACTTC. Translation: CASSQDLTSGSSYEQYF.